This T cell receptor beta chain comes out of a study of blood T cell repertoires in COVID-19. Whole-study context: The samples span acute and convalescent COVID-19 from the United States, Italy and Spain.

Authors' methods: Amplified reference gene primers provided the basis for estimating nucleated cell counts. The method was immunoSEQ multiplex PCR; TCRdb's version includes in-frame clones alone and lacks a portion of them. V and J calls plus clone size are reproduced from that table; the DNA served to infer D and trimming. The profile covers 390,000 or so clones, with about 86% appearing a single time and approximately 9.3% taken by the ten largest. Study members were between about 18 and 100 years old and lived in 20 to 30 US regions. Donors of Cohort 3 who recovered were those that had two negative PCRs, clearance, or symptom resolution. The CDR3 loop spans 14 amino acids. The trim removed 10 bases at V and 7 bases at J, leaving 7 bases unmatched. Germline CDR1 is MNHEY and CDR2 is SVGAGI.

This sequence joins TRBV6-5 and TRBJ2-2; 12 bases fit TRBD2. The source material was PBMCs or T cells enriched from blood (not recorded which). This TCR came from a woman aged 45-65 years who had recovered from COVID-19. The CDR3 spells CAIRLAGEGGELFF. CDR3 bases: TGTGCCATACGACTAGCGGGGGAGGGCGGGGAGCTGTTTTTT.